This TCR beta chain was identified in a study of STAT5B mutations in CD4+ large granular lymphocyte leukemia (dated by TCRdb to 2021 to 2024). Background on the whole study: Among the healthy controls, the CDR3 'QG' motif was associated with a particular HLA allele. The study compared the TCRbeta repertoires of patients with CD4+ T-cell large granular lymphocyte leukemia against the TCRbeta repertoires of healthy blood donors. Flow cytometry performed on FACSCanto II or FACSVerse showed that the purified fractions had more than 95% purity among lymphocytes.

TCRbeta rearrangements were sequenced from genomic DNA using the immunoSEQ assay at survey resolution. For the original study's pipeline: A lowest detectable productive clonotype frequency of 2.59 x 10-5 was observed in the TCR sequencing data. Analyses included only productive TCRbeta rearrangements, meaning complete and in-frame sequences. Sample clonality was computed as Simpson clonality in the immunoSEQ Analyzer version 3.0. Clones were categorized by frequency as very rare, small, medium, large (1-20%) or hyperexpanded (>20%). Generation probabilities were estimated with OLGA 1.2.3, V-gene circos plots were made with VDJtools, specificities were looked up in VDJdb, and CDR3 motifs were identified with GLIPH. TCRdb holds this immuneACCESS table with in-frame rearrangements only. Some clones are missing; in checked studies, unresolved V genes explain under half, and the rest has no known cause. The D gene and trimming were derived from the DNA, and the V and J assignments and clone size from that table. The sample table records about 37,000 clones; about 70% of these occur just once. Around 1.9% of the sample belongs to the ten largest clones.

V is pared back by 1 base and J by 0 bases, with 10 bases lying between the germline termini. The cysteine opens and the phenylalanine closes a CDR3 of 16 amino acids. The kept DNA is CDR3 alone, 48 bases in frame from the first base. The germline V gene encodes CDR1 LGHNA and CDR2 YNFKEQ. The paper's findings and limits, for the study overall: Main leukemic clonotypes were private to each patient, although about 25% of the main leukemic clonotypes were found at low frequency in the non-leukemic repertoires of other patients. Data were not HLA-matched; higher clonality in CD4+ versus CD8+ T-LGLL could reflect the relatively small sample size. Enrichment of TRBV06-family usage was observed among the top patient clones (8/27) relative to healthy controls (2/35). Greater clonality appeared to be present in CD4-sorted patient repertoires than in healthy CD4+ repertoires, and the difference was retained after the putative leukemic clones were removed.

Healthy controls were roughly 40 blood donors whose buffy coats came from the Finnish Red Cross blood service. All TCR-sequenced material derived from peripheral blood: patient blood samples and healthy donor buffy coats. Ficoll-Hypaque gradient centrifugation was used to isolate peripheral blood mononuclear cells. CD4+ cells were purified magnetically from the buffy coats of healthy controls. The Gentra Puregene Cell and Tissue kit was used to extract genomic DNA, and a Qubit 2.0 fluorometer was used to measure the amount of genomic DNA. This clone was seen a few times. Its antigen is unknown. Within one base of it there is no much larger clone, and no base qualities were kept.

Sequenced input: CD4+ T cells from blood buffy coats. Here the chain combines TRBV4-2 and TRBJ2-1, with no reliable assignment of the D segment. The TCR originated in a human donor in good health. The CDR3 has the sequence CASSQGDTYSYNEQFF. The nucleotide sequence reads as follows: TGTGCCAGCAGCCAAGGTGACACTTACTCCTACAATGAGCAGTTCTTC.